Sequencing of this TCR beta chain was carried out in a study of blood T cells in healthy people across ages. Study-level findings and limits: Older individuals had lower TCR beta diversity per million T cells (the decline was roughly linear). Expanded clonotype changes were possibly confounded by unknown donor CMV status.

CDR1 and CDR2 from the germline V gene are MNHNS and SASEGT. V lost 3 bases, J lost 1 base, and 7 bases lay in between. This CDR3 contains 15 residues. This clonotype was seen only a few times. Antigen specificity is unknown. Each donor gave 9 to 10 milliliters of peripheral blood. Samples had at least 6.5 million PBMCs isolated from them. PCR was performed a second time for about 6 to 12 cycles using a sample-barcoded 5' primer and a J-beta primer mix. TCRdb passed the 5' RACE reads through MiXCR, listing each CDR3 protein once. Here the sample spans approximately 1.5 million distinct CDR3 sequences, approximately 32% being singletons.

The chain links TRBV6-1 to TRBJ2-6; D uncertain. This sequence was found in a woman in her 30s in good health. The specimen sequenced was blood. CDR3: CASSDARSGANVLTF. The CDR3 nucleotides read TGTGCCAGCAGTGATGCTCGGTCTGGGGCCAACGTCCTGACTTTC.